The 5 T cell receptor beta chains given below trace back to one sample, sequenced in a study of tumor-infiltrating lymphocytes in primary liver carcinoma. Total RNA amounting to around 450 ng was the source from which TCR beta cDNA was made with a constant-region primer. What produced the TCR beta libraries was three nested multiplex PCR rounds using slightly modified ARM-PCR. The first two PCR rounds used TRBV1-TRBV30 forward primers with a C-beta reverse primer, 9 to 10 cycles each. TCRdb re-called the multiplex PCR reads with MiXCR, one entry per CDR3 protein. The table lists roughly 80,000 distinct CDR3 sequences, roughly two thirds of them singletons, with 26% in the top ten. Unsorted bulk tissue of roughly 20-34 mg yielded co-extracted RNA and DNA. The specimen was tumor-adjacent normal liver tissue. These receptors came from a middle-aged man with primary liver carcinoma and hepatitis B virus infection.

Details on this clonotype: A junction boundary mismatches the germline segment, possibly from a read error. The V gene is TRBV5-6, the J gene TRBJ2-7, with TRBD2 as a possible D gene (6 bases). The germline CDR1 and CDR2 sequences are SGHDT and YYEEEE. CDR3 length: 17 amino acids. CDR3 in amino acids: CASSLTRGRSVSYEQYF. In nucleotides, the CDR3 is TGCGCCAGCAGCTTGACCCGGGGGAGAAGCGTATCCTACGAGCAGTACTTC.

Turning to this clonotype: A much larger clone sits a single nucleotide away, making a read error possible. J is TRBJ2-7 and V is TRBV28, with a weak D call TRBD2 (5 bases). Deletions cut 6 bases from V and 2 bases from J, with 11 bases between. CDR1 and CDR2 from the germline V gene are MDHEN and SYDVKM. The CDR3 runs 13 residues. This CDR3 is CASRAIGTYEQYF. The CDR3 DNA reads TGTGCCAGCAGGGCTATCGGGACCTACGAGCAGTACTTC. Combining the CDR3 with reference TRBV28 and TRBJ2-7 gives the whole variable domain DVKVTQSSRYLVKRTGEKVFLECVQDMDHENMFWYRQDPGLGLRLIYFSYDVKMKEKGDIPEGYSVSREKKERFSLILESASTNQTSMYLCASRAIGTYEQYFGPGTRLTVT.

This clonotype was counted between two and nine times. One junction end does not reproduce the germline sequence, and a read error may be involved. The chain links TRBV11-2 to TRBJ2-1; D tentatively reads TRBD1 or TRBD2 (5 bases each). The CDR3 is 14 residues long. The germline gives CDR1 SGHAT, CDR2 FQNNGV. The CDR3 sequence is CANSSRDVWNEQFF. The CDR3 DNA sequence: TGTGCCAACAGCTCCAGGGACGTCTGGAATGAGCAGTTCTTC.

A remark on this clonotype: Mismatch with germline at one junction end may stem from a read error. The J gene is TRBJ2-2, the V gene TRBV6-2 or TRBV6-3; D is ambiguous. CDR3 length: 14 amino acids. Germline V CDR1 and CDR2: MNHEY, SVGEGT. The CDR3: CASSYTVNSGELFF. DNA of the CDR3: TGTGCCAGCAGTTATACAGTTAACAGCGGGGAGCTGTTTTTT.

A word on this clonotype: At one of its ends the junction is not consistent with the germline gene, which may arise from a read error. The DNA for the CDR3 is TGTGCTAGCAGCCCCGTGGGGGGGCTCTTCAATGAGCAATTCTTC. It translates to CASSPVGGLFNEQFF. The rearrangement uses TRBV11-2 and TRBJ2-1, with D possibly TRBD2 on 7 matching bases. CDR3 length equals 15 residues. Germline assignment: CDR1 SGHAT and CDR2 FQNNGV. The variable domain in full, with the rest retrieved from reference TRBV11-2 and TRBJ2-1, is EAGVAQSPRYKIIEKRQSVAFWCNPISGHATLYWYQQILGQGPKLLIQFQNNGVVDDSQLPKDRFSAERLKGVDSTLKIQPAKLEDSAVYLCASSPVGGLFNEQFFGPGTRLTVL.